The 11 T cell receptor beta chains in this list originate from one sample, sequenced in a study of vaccination effects on CD4 cells after COVID-19. With the ViraFEST assay, the study expanded antigen-specific CD4+ T cells using viral peptide pools, then sequenced them. Following culture for nine to ten days, CD4+ T cells were isolated. No vaccinee had earlier SARS-CoV-2 infection, and nucleocapsid antibodies were negative. Repertoires were generated with immunoSEQ multiplex PCR, while TCRdb's copy carries only in-frame clones and drops some. The sample records fewer than 25,000 clones, around 71% being singletons. These receptors' targets are unknown. The material sequenced was CD4+ T cells from PBMCs cultured with HCoV-OC43 spike peptides, taken before COVID-19 vaccination. Described subset: HCoV-OC43 spike overlapping peptide pool stimulation. Receptors were obtained from a human donor who received a COVID-19 vaccine.

The chain joins TRBV12-5 to TRBJ1-3; possible D gene TRBD1, 6 bases. The germline V gene has CDR1 LGHNT and CDR2 FRNRAP. This CDR3 has 14 amino acids. The V end lost 5 bases, the J end lost 2 bases, and 10 bases lay between the germline ends. In DNA form, the CDR3 reads TGTGCTAGTGGTACCAGGACAGCTGGAAACACCATATATTTT. It is translated as CASGTRTAGNTIYF.

The chain recombines TRBV6-5 with TRBJ2-7; D might be TRBD1 (6 bases). Germline CDR1 reads MNHEY; CDR2 reads SVGAGI. V was cut by 0 bases and J by 3 bases, with 12 bases left in between. The CDR3 length is 15 residues. Written as DNA, the CDR3 is TGTGCCAGCAGTTACTCGCTGACAGGCCGCTACGAGCAGTACTTC. As protein: CASSYSLTGRYEQYF.

J is TRBJ1-5 and V is TRBV27, with a weak D call TRBD1 (6 bases). CDR1 is MNHEY and CDR2 is SMNVEV in the germline V gene (reference sequence). Trimming pared 3 bases from V and 4 bases from J, leaving 13 bases between. This CDR3 is built from 15 residues. The CDR3 region has the DNA TGTGCCAGCAGTTTGTCAGGGGAGGCGAATCAGCCCCAGCATTTT. Its translation is CASSLSGEANQPQHF.

This chain uses TRBV19 with TRBJ1-4; D gene ambiguous. Trimming left V 3 bases short and J 8 bases short, with 7 bases between. The CDR3 contains 12 residues. Germline CDR1 and CDR2: LNHDA and SQIVND (reference sequence). Here the CDR3 DNA reads TGTGCCAGTAGTATGAGCGGCGAAAAACTGTTTTTT. Protein product: CASSMSGEKLFF.

This chain links TRBV6-5 with TRBJ2-7, with 8 bases aligning to TRBD2. Germline CDR1 and CDR2: MNHEY and SVGAGI. The CDR3 totals 15 residues. V gave up 5 bases and J gave up 4 bases; unmatched junction bases: 10. The CDR3 region has the DNA TGTGCCAGCAGTACCTCTGGGAGCGGGGGATACGAGCAGTACTTC. Its protein is CASSTSGSGGYEQYF.

V gene TRBV27 combines with J gene TRBJ2-5; D is undetermined. Germline V CDR1 and CDR2: MNHEY, SMNVEV (reference sequence). The length of the CDR3 is 13 residues. The ends were cut back, 0 bases at V and 3 bases at J, with 5 bases in the middle. The CDR3 region has the DNA TGTGCCAGCAGTTTATCTGAAGAAGAGACCCAGTACTTC. It codes for CASSLSEEETQYF.

The gene calls are TRBV18 and TRBJ1-1, with D tentatively TRBD1 (6 bases). Germline lookup yields CDR1 KGHSH and CDR2 LQKENI. Trimming took 6 bases from V and 0 from J, leaving 17 bases between them. The length of the CDR3 is 16 residues. The CDR3 loop is CASSPARDMMNTEAFF. CDR3 DNA sequence: TGTGCCAGCTCGCCCGCGAGGGACATGATGAACACTGAAGCTTTCTTT.

The chain recombines TRBV2 with TRBJ1-2; D not certain. Germline CDR1 is SNHLY and CDR2 is FYNNEI. The V end lost 1 base, the J end lost 7 bases, and 10 bases lay between the germline ends. The CDR3 consists of 13 residues. The CDR3 protein is CASSEELRGGYTF. For the CDR3, the DNA is TGTGCCAGCAGTGAAGAATTACGCGGTGGCTACACCTTC.

The chain recombines TRBV5-6 with TRBJ1-3; D gene ambiguous. Germline V gives CDR1 SGHDT, CDR2 YYEEEE. This CDR3 comprises 16 residues. Trimming pared 0 bases from V and 0 bases from J, leaving 10 bases between. CDR3 sequence reads: CASSLGSAFSGNTIYF. In DNA, the CDR3 is TGTGCCAGCAGCTTGGGGTCCGCGTTCTCTGGAAACACCATATATTTT.

In this sample, this clone turned up a few times. This chain joins TRBV5-6 and TRBJ1-1, with D hard to call. CDR1 is SGHDT and CDR2 is YYEEEE in the germline V gene. The length of the CDR3 is 13 residues. V gave up 1 base and J gave up 1 base, with 5 bases separating them. The CDR3 DNA sequence: TGTGCCAGCAGCTTGTTTCCGAACACTGAAGCTTTCTTT. Residues: CASSLFPNTEAFF.

This clone was picked up a small number of times. The chain's CDR3 is CASNVQGTHTEAFF. The CDR3 DNA is TGTGCCAGCAATGTACAGGGGACACACACTGAAGCTTTCTTT. The chain uses TRBV6-5 and TRBJ1-1; 7 bases are shared with TRBD1. After removal of 7 bases from V and 3 bases from J, the junction contained 8 bases not matched to a gene. The CDR3 has 14 residues. Germline-derived CDR1 and CDR2 are MNHEY and SVGAGI.